What follows are 28 T cell receptor beta chains derived from one specimen sequenced in a study of cytomegalovirus exposure and HLA in healthy donors. The PCR used 60 Vbeta and 13 Jbeta primers. Measured with immunoSEQ multiplex PCR; TCRdb has only the in-frame clones, and not every one. Seen here are 110,000 to 150,000 clones, roughly a tenth observed once, and the top ten hold about 2%. Sequencing used PBMCs. Every receptor here comes from a male donor in good health and CMV-seronegative.

V gene TRBV28 combines with J gene TRBJ2-1; TRBD2 agrees at 9 bases. CDR3 length: 18 residues. The germline gives CDR1 MDHEN, CDR2 SYDVKM. V lost 3 bases to trimming and J lost 6 bases; unmatched junction nucleotides: 15. The CDR3 reads CASSFLASGAFFGNEQFF. Here the CDR3 DNA reads TGTGCCAGCAGTTTTCTTGCTAGCGGGGCTTTTTTTGGCAATGAGCAGTTCTTC.

The V call is TRBV5-1, the J call TRBJ2-1; perhaps TRBD1 as D (6 bases). Trimming removed 4 bases from V and 7 bases from J, with 27 bases in between. The CDR3 is 18 amino acids. From germline, CDR1 is SGHRS and CDR2 YFSETQ. CDR3 bases: TGCGCCAGCAGCCCAACCTGGGGGCCGAGACCCCCACAGAATGAGCAGTTCTTC. Protein product: CASSPTWGPRPPQNEQFF.

This chain uses TRBV6-5 with TRBJ2-1, with TRBD1 identical over 8 bases. CDR1 and CDR2 from the germline V gene are MNHEY and SVGAGI. V shed 4 bases and J 4 bases; nucleotides not matched to a gene: 6. This CDR3 has 15 residues. CDR3 nucleotides: TGTGCCAGCAGTTGGACAGGGCAATCTTACAATGAGCAGTTCTTC. Translated: CASSWTGQSYNEQFF.

About this clone itself: Other DNA sequences in this sample translate to the same CDR3. This rearrangement joins TRBV27 to TRBJ2-3, with 13 bases fitting TRBD2. V shed 3 bases, J shed 6 bases, and the junction held 6 bases outside the gene matches. CDR1 MNHEY and CDR2 SMNVEV come from the germline V gene (reference sequence). This CDR3 contains 16 residues. The CDR3 spells CASSLVLAGGPDTQYF. The CDR3 DNA follows: TGTGCCAGCAGTTTGGTACTAGCGGGGGGGCCGGATACGCAGTATTTT.

The V gene is TRBV2, the J gene TRBJ1-5; 7 bases agree with TRBD1. Trimming at V came to 4 bases and at J to 5 bases, leaving 8 bases not matched to a gene. The CDR3 has 15 amino acids. Germline V lookup: CDR1 SNHLY, CDR2 FYNNEI. The CDR3 is CASSGPGGTDQPQHF. CDR3 coding DNA: TGTGCCAGCAGTGGACCAGGGGGTACGGATCAGCCCCAGCATTTT. Complete variable domain (other parts from reference TRBV2 and TRBJ1-5): EPEVTQTPSHQVTQMGQEVILRCVPISNHLYFYWYRQILGQKVEFLVSFYNNEISEKSEIFDDQFSVERPDGSNFTLKIRSTKLEDSAMYFCASSGPGGTDQPQHFGDGTRLSIL.

Note on this clone: The same CDR3 arises from other DNA sequences in this sample as well. The chain uses TRBV30 and TRBJ2-2, with TRBD1 as a possible D gene (5 bases). V was pared by 0 bases and J by 4 bases, with 12 bases between. Germline V lookup: CDR1 GTSNPN, CDR2 SVGIG (reference sequence). The CDR3 consists of 15 residues. CDR3 nucleotides: TGTGCCTGGAGTGTGGTGGGGCCGGGCACCGGGGAGCTGTTTTTT. Translating gives CAWSVVGPGTGELFF. The full variable domain, rest sourced from reference TRBV30 and TRBJ2-2, is SQTIHQWPATLVQPVGSPLSLECTVEGTSNPNLYWYRQAAGRGLQLLFYSVGIGQISSEVPQNLSASRPQDRQFILSSKKLLLSDSGFYLCAWSVVGPGTGELFFGEGSRLTVL.

V usage is TRBV28 and J usage is TRBJ2-1; 7 bases are shared with TRBD2. The V gene end was trimmed by 6 bases and the J gene end by 15 bases; junction bases not matched to a gene: 11. The CDR3 is 12 residues long. Germline values: CDR1 MDHEN, CDR2 SYDVKM. CDR3 DNA: TGTGCCAGCAGCCCTGGGGGGGGATTACCGTTCTTC. It codes for CASSPGGGLPFF.

This clone was seen a few times. The junction departs from germline at one end; a sequencing error may be responsible. The chain employs TRBV7-3 and TRBJ2-1, with D possibly being TRBD2 (6 bases). Germline loops: CDR1 SGHTA, CDR2 FQGTGA. The length of the CDR3 is 14 residues. This CDR3 is CASSLGADWTIPVF. The CDR3 DNA reads as TGTGCCAGCAGTTTGGGTGCGGATTGGACTATTCCGGTCTTC.

The rearrangement uses TRBV4-1 and TRBJ2-2; 7 bases map to TRBD1. The CDR3 is 16 residues long. V was clipped by 3 bases and J by 0 bases; unmatched bases: 4. CDR1 MGHRA and CDR2 YSYEKL come from the germline V gene. CDR3 bases: TGCGCCAGCAGCCAGACCGGGACAGCGAACACCGGGGAGCTGTTTTTT. It is translated as CASSQTGTANTGELFF.

This clone was seen a few times. J is TRBJ2-5 and V is TRBV29-1; the D gene is possibly TRBD1 (5 bases). This CDR3 is built from 13 residues. The ends were cut back, 7 bases at V and 2 bases at J, with 14 bases in the middle. CDR1 is SQVTM and CDR2 is ANQGSEA in the germline V gene. The CDR3 is CSARGLFQETQYF. CDR3 DNA: TGCAGCGCTAGGGGCCTATTTCAAGAGACCCAGTACTTC.

This clone was detected a few times. The chain links TRBV11-2 to TRBJ2-5, with 8 bases identical to TRBD1. The CDR3 contains 17 residues. From germline, CDR1 is SGHAT and CDR2 FQNNGV. The trim removed 5 bases at V and 1 base at J, leaving 12 bases unmatched. The chain's CDR3 is CASSPRTGKGIQETQYF. In nucleotides, the CDR3 is TGTGCCAGCAGCCCCCGGACAGGGAAAGGGATCCAAGAGACCCAGTACTTC.

This clone was counted only a few times. J is TRBJ2-7 and V is TRBV4-2, with D perhaps matching TRBD2 (7 bases). Germline V gene lookup returns CDR1 LGHNA and CDR2 YNFKEQ. The ends were cut back, 6 bases at V and 7 bases at J, with 22 bases in the middle. The CDR3 has 15 residues. The CDR3 protein is CASSPTPGAGVEQYF. The CDR3 DNA reads as TGTGCCAGCAGTCCCACCCCGGGGGCGGGAGTTGAGCAGTACTTC.

The sample holds a few counts of this clone. The chain employs TRBV4-3 and TRBJ2-7; the D gene is possibly TRBD1 (6 bases). Germline CDR1 is LGHNA and CDR2 is YSLEER. There are 15 residues in the CDR3. With 0 bases removed from V and 2 bases from J, the gap between germline ends came to 11 bases. This CDR3 is CASSQDQGPPYEQYF. For the CDR3, the DNA is TGCGCCAGCAGCCAAGATCAGGGGCCGCCCTACGAGCAGTACTTC.

This clone has only a few counts. J is TRBJ1-1 and V is TRBV5-4; D not certain. The CDR3 has 14 residues. V was shortened by 4 bases and J by 6 bases, with 16 bases between the two germline ends. Per the germline V gene, CDR1 is SGHNT and CDR2 is YYREEE (reference sequence). CDR3: CASSHTRTRAEAFF. In DNA form, the CDR3 reads TGTGCCAGCAGCCACACTAGGACCCGAGCTGAAGCTTTCTTT. Complete variable domain (other parts from reference TRBV5-4 and TRBJ1-1): ETGVTQSPTHLIKTRGQQVTLRCSSQSGHNTVSWYQQALGQGPQFIFQYYREEENGRGNFPPRFSGLQFPNYSSELNVNALELDDSALYLCASSHTRTRAEAFFGQGTRLTVV.

The rearrangement uses TRBV5-5 and TRBJ1-4; D call uncertain. V shed 0 bases and J shed 2 bases, with 17 bases lying between them. This CDR3 spans 18 amino acids. Germline V CDR1 and CDR2: SGHKS, YYEKEE (reference sequence). In DNA, the CDR3 is TGTGCCAGCAGCTTGGGAGGTAGATCGGTGGTGACTAATGAAAAACTGTTTTTT. Its translation is CASSLGGRSVVTNEKLFF.

The chain uses TRBV6-4 and TRBJ2-1; 8 nucleotides agree with TRBD2. Germline-derived CDR1 and CDR2 are MRHNA and SNTAGT. The CDR3 has 13 residues. V lost 0 bases, J lost 10 bases, and 2 bases stayed unmatched. In nucleotides, the CDR3 is TGTGCCAGCAGTGACTCGGCTAGCGGGGAGCAGTTCTTC. Translating gives CASSDSASGEQFF.

The chain recombines TRBV2 with TRBJ1-1, with D possibly TRBD1 on 6 matching bases. The CDR3 covers 19 residues. The germline CDR1 and CDR2 sequences are SNHLY and FYNNEI. V was shortened by 4 bases and J by 10 bases, with 34 bases between the two germline ends. CDR3 DNA sequence: TGTGCCAGCAGTGGGGTAAGGGACACTGCGCTCGGCGAGGGATTGAGAGCTTTCTTT. Translated, it gives CASSGVRDTALGEGLRAFF.

This clone was detected only a few times. This chain links TRBV6-1 with TRBJ2-3; 10 nucleotides line up with TRBD2. Germline V gives CDR1 MNHNS, CDR2 SASEGT. The CDR3 is 13 amino acids. With V trimmed by 6 bases and J by 5 bases, 2 bases remained unmatched. For the CDR3, the DNA is TGTGCCAGCAGGGTAGCGGGGGGAGATACGCAGTATTTT. This gives the protein CASRVAGGDTQYF.

In this sample, this clone turned up a few times. J is TRBJ2-3 and V is TRBV4-3; 11 nucleotides agree with TRBD2. The CDR3 totals 18 residues. Losses at the gene ends were 5 bases for V and 2 bases for J; bases not matched to a gene: 12. Germline V gene data show CDR1 as LGHNA and CDR2 as YSLEER. Written as DNA, the CDR3 is TGCGCCAGCAGCTTATACCCCCTAGCGGGGGGATCCACAGATACGCAGTATTTT. Translating it yields CASSLYPLAGGSTDTQYF.

The V and J genes are TRBV7-2 and TRBJ1-2; tentatively, D is TRBD1 (5 bases). Trimming removed 0 bases from V and 8 bases from J, with 16 bases in between. The germline V gene encodes CDR1 SGHTA and CDR2 FQGNSA. The CDR3 contains 15 residues. In DNA, the CDR3 is TGTGCCAGCAGCTTAGCCCAGGGTCTGCGACCCGGCTACACCTTC. Encoded protein: CASSLAQGLRPGYTF. The whole variable domain, remainder taken from reference TRBV7-2 and TRBJ1-2, is GAGVSQSPSNKVTEKGKDVELRCDPISGHTALYWYRQSLGQGLEFLIYFQGNSAPDKSGLPSDRFSAERTGGSVSTLTIQRTQQEDSAVYLCASSLAQGLRPGYTFGSGTRLTVV.

This sequence joins TRBV12-5 and TRBJ2-5; no clear D gene. V was shortened by 5 bases and J by 4 bases, with 11 bases between the two germline ends. The germline V gene encodes CDR1 LGHNT and CDR2 FRNRAP. The length of the CDR3 is 13 residues. The CDR3 is CASGAGSGETQYF. CDR3 nucleotide sequence: TGTGCTAGTGGTGCCGGTAGTGGAGAGACCCAGTACTTC.

The chain is built from TRBV9 and TRBJ1-2, with unresolved D. Germline CDR1 reads SGDLS; CDR2 reads YYNGEE. Trimming removed 7 bases from V and 5 bases from J, with 15 bases in between. The CDR3 sequence is 13 residues long. The CDR3 bases are TGTGCCAGCTCACCCACACCGGGTTATGGCTACACCTTC. Amino acids: CASSPTPGYGYTF.

This chain connects TRBV25-1 to TRBJ1-2; 7 nucleotides match TRBD1. This CDR3 has 13 amino acids. V dropped 6 bases and J dropped 4; count of bases not matched to a gene: 5. Germline CDR1 and CDR2: MGHDK and SYGVNS. Here the CDR3 reads CASRRDRSYGYTF. CDR3 nucleotide sequence: TGTGCCAGCAGAAGGGACAGAAGCTATGGCTACACCTTC.

This clone was counted a few times. The rearrangement links TRBV7-2 to TRBJ1-1, with D uncertain. The length of the CDR3 is 14 residues. V was trimmed by 7 bases and J by 1 base, leaving 13 bases between them. Looked up from germline, CDR1 is SGHTA and CDR2 is FQGNSA. The CDR3 reads CASTPRAGNTEAFF. CDR3 DNA sequence: TGTGCCAGCACCCCGAGGGCGGGGAACACTGAAGCTTTCTTT.

This rearrangement joins TRBV11-2 to TRBJ1-1; tentative D call: TRBD1 (6 bases). The CDR3 sequence is 15 residues long. V was pared by 5 bases and J by 1 base, with 14 bases between. Germline V gene sequence: CDR1 SGHAT, CDR2 FQNNGV. CDR3 coding DNA: TGTGCCAGCAGCAGCTCGAGGGGGAAGAACACTGAAGCTTTCTTT. It encodes CASSSSRGKNTEAFF.

DNA for the CDR3: TGTGCCAGCACTCTTCCCGGGTTATACTACGAGCAGTACTTC. This encodes CASTLPGLYYEQYF. The rearrangement joins TRBV28 to TRBJ2-7, with no clear D. The V end was cut by 7 bases, the J end by 3 bases, with 16 bases between. Germline CDR1 is MDHEN and CDR2 is SYDVKM. The CDR3 covers 14 residues.

Comment on this clone: Germline and junction disagree at one end, which may indicate a read error. This chain uses TRBV5-6 with TRBJ1-6; perhaps TRBD1 as D (5 bases). Germline V gene data show CDR1 as SGHDT and CDR2 as YYEEEE. The CDR3 has 15 amino acids. The CDR3 region is CASSLVRESGSPPHF. The CDR3 nucleotides are TGTGCCAGCAGCTTGGTCAGGGAATCAGGTTCACCCCCCCACTTT.

The J gene is TRBJ1-1, the V gene TRBV29-1, with 9 nucleotides matching TRBD1. V gave up 7 bases and J gave up 4 bases; unmatched junction bases: 4. Germline CDR1 reads SQVTM; CDR2 reads ANQGSEA. This CDR3 region has 12 residues. For the CDR3, the DNA is TGCAGCGCGGACAGGGGAGTCACTGAAGCTTTCTTT. It encodes CSADRGVTEAFF.